This entry lists 4 T cell receptor beta chains sequenced from one sample in a study of blood T cell repertoires in COVID-19. Assay used: immunoSEQ multiplex PCR; TCRdb lists only in-frame clones, some missing. Among more than 150,000 clones listed, around 82% were seen once. Input material: PBMCs or T cells enriched from blood (not recorded which). These receptors originate from a man between 35 and 55 years old who had recovered from COVID-19.

This rearrangement joins TRBV11-2 to TRBJ2-5; the D is unclear. The CDR3 sequence is 12 residues long. Between the trimmed V and J ends, which lost 6 bases and 5 bases, there was a span of 10 bases. Germline CDR1 SGHAT, CDR2 FQNNGV. In nucleotides, the CDR3 is TGTGCCAGCAGTGGTCAGTTGGAGACCCAGTACTTC. It yields the protein CASSGQLETQYF.

The chain employs TRBV9 and TRBJ1-4; no clear D gene. CDR1 is SGDLS and CDR2 is YYNGEE in the germline V gene. V was shortened by 0 bases and J by 0 bases, with 6 bases between the two germline ends. The CDR3 is 15 amino acids. The CDR3 coding sequence is TGTGCCAGCAGCGTAGTAGTGCCAACTAATGAAAAACTGTTTTTT. Translating it yields CASSVVVPTNEKLFF.

The CDR3 DNA reads as TGTGCCAGCAGTTACACAAGGACTAGCGGGAGCAGCTCCTACGAGCAGTACGTC. Its protein is CASSYTRTSGSSSYEQYV. This chain joins TRBV6-2 or TRBV6-3 and TRBJ2-7, with 13 bases that match TRBD2. Germline V lookup: CDR1 MNHEY, CDR2 SVGEGT. With V trimmed by 2 bases and J by 0 bases, 7 bases remained unmatched. The CDR3 length is 18 residues.

This clone was seen a few times. The chain has TRBV30 and TRBJ1-1; TRBD1 might be the D (5 bases). CDR1 GTSNPN and CDR2 SVGIG come from the germline V gene (reference sequence). The CDR3 is 15 amino acids. Trimming cost V 5 bases and J 1 base, with 17 bases left between them. This chain's CDR3 is CAWGTGLGSNTEAFF. DNA for the CDR3: TGTGCCTGGGGTACAGGTTTGGGATCGAACACTGAAGCTTTCTTT.